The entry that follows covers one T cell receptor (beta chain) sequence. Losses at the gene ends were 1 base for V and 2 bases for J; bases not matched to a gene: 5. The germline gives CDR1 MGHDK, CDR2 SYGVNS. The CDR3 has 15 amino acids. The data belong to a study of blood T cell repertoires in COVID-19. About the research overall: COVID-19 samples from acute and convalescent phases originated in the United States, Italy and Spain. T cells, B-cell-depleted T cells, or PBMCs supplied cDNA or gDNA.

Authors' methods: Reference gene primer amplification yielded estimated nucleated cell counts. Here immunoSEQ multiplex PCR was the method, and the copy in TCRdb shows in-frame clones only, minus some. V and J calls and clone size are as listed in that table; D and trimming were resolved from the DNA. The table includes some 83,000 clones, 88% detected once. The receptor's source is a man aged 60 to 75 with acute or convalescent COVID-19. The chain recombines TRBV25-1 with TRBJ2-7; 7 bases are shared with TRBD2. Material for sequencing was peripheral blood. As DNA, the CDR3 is TGTGCCAGCAGTGAATTGGATAGCGGGCCCTACGAGCAGTACTTC. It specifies CASSELDSGPYEQYF.